The 27 T cell receptor beta chains presented below share a single source sample, sequenced in a study of OX40 agonist ivuxolimab in advanced cancers. This table comes from immunoSEQ multiplex PCR, and its TCRdb copy is limited to in-frame clones, with some not included. This table has approximately 16,000 clones, approximately 86% appearing once. The source was CD4+ or CD8+ T cells sorted from blood, collected in a trial of the OX40 agonist ivuxolimab. These receptors were collected from an adult with an advanced solid tumor such as melanoma, head and neck, liver or kidney cancer.

The rearrangement links TRBV7-2 to TRBJ2-2; TRBD2 agrees at 10 bases. V trimming: 0 bases; J trimming: 6 bases; junction bases outside the gene matches: 1. CDR1 SGHTA and CDR2 FQGNSA come from the germline V gene. The CDR3 is 15 amino acids. This chain's CDR3 is CASSLASGRAGELFF. The CDR3 coding sequence is TGTGCCAGCAGCTTAGCGAGCGGGAGGGCCGGGGAGCTGTTTTTT.

A single count supports this clone. V gene TRBV19 combines with J gene TRBJ2-5; tentatively, D is TRBD2 (5 bases). V lost 3 bases to trimming and J lost 5 bases, with 10 bases between them. The CDR3 runs 13 residues. The germline V gene has CDR1 LNHDA and CDR2 SQIVND (reference sequence). CDR3: CASSMTWEETQYF. The CDR3 bases are TGTGCCAGTAGTATGACCTGGGAGGAGACCCAGTACTTC.

The CDR3 DNA is TGTGCCAGCGGGCAGCAGCAATACGAGCAGTACTTC. Protein sequence: CASGQQQYEQYF. V gene TRBV6-1 combines with J gene TRBJ2-5; D gene unclear. The last part of the DNA fits TRBJ2-7 better; the J call may be wrong. Germline CDR1 reads MNHNS; CDR2 reads SASEGT. The CDR3 totals 12 residues.

The chain uses TRBV7-2 and TRBJ2-5; possibly TRBD1 for D (5 bases). Per germline, CDR1 SGHTA and CDR2 FQGNSA. The CDR3 runs 15 residues. V gave up 5 bases and J gave up 3 bases, with 16 bases separating them. The chain's CDR3 is CASSPRVAPEETQYF. For the CDR3, the DNA is TGTGCCAGCAGCCCCAGGGTGGCCCCCGAAGAGACCCAGTACTTC.

V and J are TRBV7-2 and TRBJ2-5; TRBD1 agrees at 7 bases. Per the germline V gene, CDR1 is SGHTA and CDR2 is FQGNSA. The CDR3 extends over 13 amino acids. The V segment lost 7 bases and the J segment 4 bases; nucleotides outside the gene matches: 6. CDR3 sequence: CASNVQGLETQYF. The CDR3 DNA reads as TGTGCCAGCAACGTACAGGGGCTAGAGACCCAGTACTTC. The full variable domain, rest sourced from reference TRBV7-2 and TRBJ2-5, is GAGVSQSPSNKVTEKGKDVELRCDPISGHTALYWYRQSLGQGLEFLIYFQGNSAPDKSGLPSDRFSAERTGGSVSTLTIQRTQQEDSAVYLCASNVQGLETQYFGPGTRLLVL.

This chain joins TRBV6-5 and TRBJ2-2; 8 positions agree with TRBD1. The J segment lost 5 bases and the V segment lost 2 bases, leaving 7 bases of the junction unmatched. The CDR3 runs to 16 residues. Germline assignment: CDR1 MNHEY and CDR2 SVGAGI. CDR3 residues: CASSYGQGGMTGELFF. The CDR3 DNA follows: TGTGCCAGCAGTTACGGACAGGGCGGGATGACCGGGGAGCTGTTTTTT.

The chain combines TRBV19 with TRBJ2-3; D possibly corresponds to TRBD2 (5 bases). V was trimmed by 7 bases and J by 2 bases, leaving 10 bases between them. The CDR3 is 13 residues long. Germline V lookup: CDR1 LNHDA, CDR2 SQIVND (reference sequence). The CDR3 sequence is CASTEGATDTQYF. The CDR3, as DNA: TGTGCCAGTACTGAGGGAGCCACAGATACGCAGTATTTT.

The chain uses TRBV27 and TRBJ2-1; 8 nucleotides line up with TRBD2. Germline CDR1 is MNHEY and CDR2 is SMNVEV (reference sequence). V was clipped by 8 bases and J by 7 bases; unmatched bases: 10. The CDR3 has 14 amino acids. The chain's CDR3 is CASSGTSVTNEQFF. The CDR3 DNA sequence: TGTGCCAGCTCCGGGACTAGTGTTACGAATGAGCAGTTCTTC.

This clone was observed a single time. CDR3 nucleotides: TGCAGCGTTTCCGGGACAGGGATGACTGAAGCTTTCTTT. Encoded protein: CSVSGTGMTEAFF. This chain links TRBV29-1 with TRBJ1-1, with 9 bases matching TRBD1. V lost 5 bases and J lost 5; bases outside the gene matches: 6. The length of the CDR3 is 13 residues. Germline V gene lookup returns CDR1 SQVTM and CDR2 ANQGSEA.

This clone was counted once. The chain recombines TRBV29-1 with TRBJ2-5; D remains unclear. The V end was cut by 8 bases, the J end by 5 bases, with 12 bases between. The germline V gene encodes CDR1 SQVTM and CDR2 ANQGSEA. This CDR3 spans 11 amino acids. In nucleotides, the CDR3 is TGCAGCTCCCAGTCGATCGAGACCCAGTACTTC. Translating gives CSSQSIETQYF.

The chain carries TRBV4-1 and TRBJ2-1; TRBD2 aligns across 12 bases. After removal of 0 bases from V and 7 bases from J, the junction contained 10 bases not matched to a gene. Looked up from germline, CDR1 is MGHRA and CDR2 is YSYEKL. CDR3 length equals 18 residues. CDR3 DNA sequence: TGCGCCAGCAGCCAAGAAGAGGCCCTAGCGGGAGGGAAGAATGAGCAGTTCTTC. Its translation is CASSQEEALAGGKNEQFF.

The chain couples TRBV5-4 to TRBJ2-5; 9 positions match TRBD1. Per the germline V gene, CDR1 is SGHNT and CDR2 is YYREEE (reference sequence). The CDR3 contains 15 residues. After removal of 0 bases from V and 2 bases from J, the junction contained 2 bases not matched to a gene. For the CDR3, the DNA is TGTGCCAGCAGCTTGGTCGGGACAGGGCAAGAGACCCAGTACTTC. Translation: CASSLVGTGQETQYF.

This sequence joins TRBV14 and TRBJ2-4; tentatively, D is TRBD1 (6 bases). The CDR3 is 15 residues long. Germline V CDR1 and CDR2: SGHDN, FVKESK. The V end lost 1 base, the J end lost 1 base, and 8 bases lay between the germline ends. CDR3 loop: CASSQVQGAKNIQYF. As DNA, the CDR3 is TGTGCCAGCAGCCAAGTTCAGGGGGCCAAAAACATTCAGTACTTC.

The CDR3 nucleotides read TGTGCCAGCAGCCAACGTAGCGGGAGCCCGGGAGAGACCCAGTACTTC. It codes for CASSQRSGSPGETQYF. The V call is TRBV4-2, the J call TRBJ2-5, with TRBD2 identical over 9 bases. Looked up from germline, CDR1 is LGHNA and CDR2 is YNFKEQ. The ends lost 2 bases at V and 4 bases at J; junction bases unmatched: 8. CDR3 length equals 16 residues.

V usage is TRBV7-9 and J usage is TRBJ1-1; 8 nucleotides match TRBD1. Trimming cost V 4 bases and J 7 bases; bases outside gene matches: 5. Per germline, CDR1 SEHNR and CDR2 FQNEAQ (reference sequence). CDR3 length: 13 amino acids. For the CDR3, the DNA is TGTGCCAGCAGCTCTCGGACAGGGCATGAAGCTTTCTTT. Translated, it gives CASSSRTGHEAFF.

The chain has TRBV10-3 and TRBJ2-5; TRBD2 aligns across 7 bases. Per germline, CDR1 ENHRY and CDR2 SYGVKD. CDR3 size: 15 residues. V trimming: 6 bases; J trimming: 4 bases; junction bases outside the gene matches: 11. CDR3 residues: CAISTRDGGTETQYF. CDR3 bases: TGTGCCATCAGCACCCGCGACGGGGGGACAGAGACCCAGTACTTC.

DNA for the CDR3: TGCGCCAGCACCCCAGGACAGGGAGTTTACGAGCAGTACTTC. Encoded protein: CASTPGQGVYEQYF. V gene TRBV5-1 combines with J gene TRBJ2-7; 8 nucleotides agree with TRBD1. The CDR3 is 14 amino acids. Germline V CDR1 and CDR2: SGHRS, YFSETQ. V lost 6 bases and J lost 4; bases outside the gene matches: 9.

The genes are TRBV5-1 and TRBJ2-1; TRBD1 matches at 8 bases. Per the germline V gene, CDR1 is SGHRS and CDR2 is YFSETQ. This CDR3 is built from 15 residues. V gave up 6 bases and J gave up 7 bases; unmatched junction bases: 12. This CDR3 reads CASTDPGTGTNEQFF. The CDR3 bases are TGCGCCAGCACCGACCCAGGGACAGGAACAAATGAGCAGTTCTTC.

This sequence joins TRBV2 and TRBJ2-3; D is unclear. Trimming pared 6 bases from V and 0 bases from J, leaving 13 bases between. The CDR3 consists of 15 residues. Germline V gene lookup returns CDR1 SNHLY and CDR2 FYNNEI. The CDR3 DNA follows: TGTGCCAGCAGACCTAAGCGCACCAGCACAGATACGCAGTATTTT. Its protein is CASRPKRTSTDTQYF. Using reference TRBV2 and TRBJ2-3 for the parts outside the CDR3, the full variable domain is EPEVTQTPSHQVTQMGQEVILRCVPISNHLYFYWYRQILGQKVEFLVSFYNNEISEKSEIFDDQFSVERPDGSNFTLKIRSTKLEDSAMYFCASRPKRTSTDTQYFGPGTRLTVL.

The rearrangement links TRBV4-1 to TRBJ2-3; D ambiguous. The V and J ends lost 0 bases and 2 bases respectively, with 9 bases between them. The CDR3 has 15 residues. Germline values: CDR1 MGHRA, CDR2 YSYEKL. In nucleotides, the CDR3 is TGCGCCAGCAGCCAAGATGGGGTCTACACAGATACGCAGTATTTT. This gives the protein CASSQDGVYTDTQYF.

V usage is TRBV5-4 and J usage is TRBJ2-7; 9 nucleotides match TRBD2. The trim removed 4 bases at V and 6 bases at J, leaving 2 bases unmatched. This CDR3 comprises 12 residues. In germline, CDR1 is SGHNT, CDR2 YYREEE (reference sequence). CDR3 amino acids: CASSRGGGEQYF. The DNA of the CDR3 is TGTGCCAGCAGCCGCGGGGGGGGCGAGCAGTACTTC.

V and J are TRBV6-7 and TRBJ2-7; no clear D. TRBV6-7 is classed as an ORF, of uncertain function. The CDR3 covers 14 residues. Trimming cost V 6 bases and J 6 bases, with 18 bases left between them. The DNA of the CDR3 is TGTGCCAGCAGCCGGAAGGAACCGGTTGGCGAGCAGTACTTC. Translation: CASSRKEPVGEQYF.

The chain uses TRBV28 and TRBJ1-4; 7 bases line up with TRBD1. Germline lookup yields CDR1 MDHEN and CDR2 SYDVKM. Trimming took 5 bases from V and 6 from J; bases not matched to a gene: 0. The CDR3 covers 12 residues. CDR3 sequence reads: CASSTGDEKLFF. The CDR3 coding sequence is TGTGCCAGCAGTACAGGGGATGAAAAACTGTTTTTT.

The CDR3 region is CASRSPETSGDTDTQYF. The CDR3 DNA is TGTGCAAGTCGCTCGCCGGAGACTAGCGGGGACACAGATACGCAGTATTTT. The chain joins TRBV12-2 to TRBJ2-3; the D call of TRBD2 is as the table states it, not checked on the DNA. TRBV12-2 is tagged as a pseudogene. This CDR3 is built from 17 residues.

The chain links TRBV14 to TRBJ2-7, with 8 bases matching TRBD2. CDR1 is SGHDN and CDR2 is FVKESK in the germline V gene. After removal of 1 base from V and 6 bases from J, the junction contained 5 bases not matched to a gene. The CDR3 covers 14 residues. The CDR3 bases are TGTGCCAGCAGCCAAGTAGGCGCGGGAGGCGAGCAGTACTTC. Protein product: CASSQVGAGGEQYF.

The chain joins TRBV7-2 to TRBJ2-2, with 13 bases matching TRBD2. The V gene's germline CDR1 is SGHTA and CDR2 FQGNSA. The V segment lost 4 bases and the J segment 9 bases; nucleotides outside the gene matches: 5. This CDR3 contains 15 residues. The CDR3 loop is CASSYGTSGNWELFF. The CDR3 region has the DNA TGTGCCAGCAGCTATGGGACTAGCGGGAACTGGGAGCTGTTTTTT.

V usage is TRBV27 and J usage is TRBJ1-5; no definite D call. Germline values: CDR1 MNHEY, CDR2 SMNVEV (reference sequence). Trimming removed 5 bases from V and 4 bases from J, with 6 bases in between. The CDR3 runs to 12 residues. The CDR3 here is CASSQPNQPQHF. The CDR3 DNA reads as TGTGCCAGCAGTCAACCGAATCAGCCCCAGCATTTT.